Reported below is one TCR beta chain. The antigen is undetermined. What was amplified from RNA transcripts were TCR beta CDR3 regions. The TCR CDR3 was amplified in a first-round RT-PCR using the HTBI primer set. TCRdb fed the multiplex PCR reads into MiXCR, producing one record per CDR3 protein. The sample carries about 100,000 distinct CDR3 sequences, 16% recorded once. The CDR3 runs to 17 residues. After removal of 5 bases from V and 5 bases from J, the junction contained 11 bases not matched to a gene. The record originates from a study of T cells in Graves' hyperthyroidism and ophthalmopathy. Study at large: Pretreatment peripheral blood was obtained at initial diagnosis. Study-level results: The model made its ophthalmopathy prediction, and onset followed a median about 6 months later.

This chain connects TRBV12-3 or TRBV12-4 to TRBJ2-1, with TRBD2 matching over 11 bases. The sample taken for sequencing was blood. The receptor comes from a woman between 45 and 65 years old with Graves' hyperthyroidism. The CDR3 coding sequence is TGTGCCAGCAGTCCTTATACCGGGACTAGCGGTCACAATGAGCAGTTCTTC. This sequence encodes CASSPYTGTSGHNEQFF.